The present TCR beta chain was sequenced within a study of blood T cell repertoires in COVID-19. As for the study in general: Material from acute and convalescent COVID-19 was sourced from the United States, Italy and Spain. Sample material is recorded as cDNA or gDNA derived from T cells, B-cell-depleted T cells, or PBMCs.

In the authors' workflow: Amplification of reference gene primers provided the estimated nucleated cell counts. Measured with immunoSEQ multiplex PCR; TCRdb has only the in-frame clones, and not every one. Clonal size and the V and J genes are those of that table, whereas D and trimming came from the DNA. The sample carries roughly 100,000 clones, 89% recorded once. This TCR derives from a woman of 80 years or more with active COVID-19. The sequenced material came from peripheral blood.

This CDR3 is CASSSPNEQFF. The CDR3 DNA sequence: TGTGCCAGCAGTTCCCCTAATGAGCAGTTCTTC. The rearrangement uses TRBV28 and TRBJ2-1; D ambiguous. Between the trimmed V and J ends, which lost 4 bases and 7 bases, there was a span of 5 bases. CDR1 is MDHEN and CDR2 is SYDVKM in the germline V gene. The CDR3 consists of 11 residues.